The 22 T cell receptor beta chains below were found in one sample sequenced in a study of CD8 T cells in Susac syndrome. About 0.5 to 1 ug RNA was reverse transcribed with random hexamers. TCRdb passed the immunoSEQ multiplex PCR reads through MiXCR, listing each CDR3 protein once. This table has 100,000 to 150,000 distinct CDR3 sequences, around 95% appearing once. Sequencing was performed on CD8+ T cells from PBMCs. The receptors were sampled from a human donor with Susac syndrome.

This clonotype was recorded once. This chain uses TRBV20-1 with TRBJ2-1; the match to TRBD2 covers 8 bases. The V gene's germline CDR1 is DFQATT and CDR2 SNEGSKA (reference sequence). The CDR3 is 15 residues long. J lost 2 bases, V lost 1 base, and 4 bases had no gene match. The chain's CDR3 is CSARVRRGAYNEQFF. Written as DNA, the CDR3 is TGCAGTGCTAGAGTTAGGCGGGGGGCCTACAATGAGCAGTTCTTC.

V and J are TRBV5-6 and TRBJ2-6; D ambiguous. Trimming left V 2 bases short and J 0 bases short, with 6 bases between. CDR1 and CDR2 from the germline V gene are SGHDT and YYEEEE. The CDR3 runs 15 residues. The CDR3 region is CASSFGGSGANVLTF. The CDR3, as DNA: TGTGCCAGCAGCTTTGGTGGCTCTGGGGCCAACGTCCTGACTTTC.

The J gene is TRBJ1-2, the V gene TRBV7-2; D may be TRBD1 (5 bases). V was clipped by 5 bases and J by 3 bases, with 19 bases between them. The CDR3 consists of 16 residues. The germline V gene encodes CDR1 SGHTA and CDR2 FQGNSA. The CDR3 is CASSPTSGTSYYGYTF. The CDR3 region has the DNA TGTGCCAGCAGCCCAACTTCCGGGACGAGCTACTATGGCTACACCTTC.

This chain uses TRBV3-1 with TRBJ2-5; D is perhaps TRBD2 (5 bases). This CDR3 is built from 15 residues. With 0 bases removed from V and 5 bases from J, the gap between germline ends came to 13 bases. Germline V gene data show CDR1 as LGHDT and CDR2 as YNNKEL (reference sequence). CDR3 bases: TGTGCCAGCAGCCAAGATGGAGGCTATGGGGAGACCCAGTACTTC. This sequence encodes CASSQDGGYGETQYF.

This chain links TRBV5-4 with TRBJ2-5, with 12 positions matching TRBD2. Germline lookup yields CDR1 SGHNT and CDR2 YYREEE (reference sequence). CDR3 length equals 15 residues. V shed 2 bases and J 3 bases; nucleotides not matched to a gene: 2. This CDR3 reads CASSFASGGEETQYF. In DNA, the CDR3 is TGTGCCAGCAGCTTCGCTAGCGGGGGGGAAGAGACCCAGTACTTC.

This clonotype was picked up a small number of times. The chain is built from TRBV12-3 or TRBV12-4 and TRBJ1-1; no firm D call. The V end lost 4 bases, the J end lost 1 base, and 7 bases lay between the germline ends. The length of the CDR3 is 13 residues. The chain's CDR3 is CASSSARNTEAFF. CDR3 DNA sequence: TGTGCCAGCAGTTCGGCCAGGAACACTGAAGCTTTCTTT.

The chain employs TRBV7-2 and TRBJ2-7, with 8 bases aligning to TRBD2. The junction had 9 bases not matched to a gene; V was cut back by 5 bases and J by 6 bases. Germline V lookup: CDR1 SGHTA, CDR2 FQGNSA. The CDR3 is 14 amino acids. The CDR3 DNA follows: TGTGCCAGCAGCCCGCGGGTAGCGGGAAGCGAGCAGTACTTC. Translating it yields CASSPRVAGSEQYF.

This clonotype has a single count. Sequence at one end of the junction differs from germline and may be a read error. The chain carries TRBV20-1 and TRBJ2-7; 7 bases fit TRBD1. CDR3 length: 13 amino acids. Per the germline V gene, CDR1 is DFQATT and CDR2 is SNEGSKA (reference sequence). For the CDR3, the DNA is TGCAGTGCAAGAGACAGGGATCGGTACGAGCAGTACTTC. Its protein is CSARDRDRYEQYF.

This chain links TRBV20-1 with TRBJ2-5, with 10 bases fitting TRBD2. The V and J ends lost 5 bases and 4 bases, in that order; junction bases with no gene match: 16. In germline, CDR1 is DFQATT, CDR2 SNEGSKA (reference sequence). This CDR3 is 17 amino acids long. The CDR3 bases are TGCAGTGCTCCCCGCCAGGGTACTAGCGGGGCCCCAGAGACCCAGTACTTC. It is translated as CSAPRQGTSGAPETQYF.

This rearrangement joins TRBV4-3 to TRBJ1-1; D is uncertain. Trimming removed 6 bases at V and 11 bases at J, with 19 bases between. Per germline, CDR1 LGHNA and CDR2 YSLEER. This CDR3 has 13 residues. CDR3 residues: CASSTDNYLGAFF. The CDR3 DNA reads TGCGCCAGCAGTACCGACAACTACCTGGGTGCTTTCTTT.

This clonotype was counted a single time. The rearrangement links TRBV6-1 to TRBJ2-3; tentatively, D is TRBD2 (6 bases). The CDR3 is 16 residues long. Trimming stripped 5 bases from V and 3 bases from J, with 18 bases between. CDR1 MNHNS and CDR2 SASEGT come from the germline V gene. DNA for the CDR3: TGTGCCAGCAGTACAGGAATAGCGGAAAGAACAGATACGCAGTATTTT. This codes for CASSTGIAERTDTQYF.

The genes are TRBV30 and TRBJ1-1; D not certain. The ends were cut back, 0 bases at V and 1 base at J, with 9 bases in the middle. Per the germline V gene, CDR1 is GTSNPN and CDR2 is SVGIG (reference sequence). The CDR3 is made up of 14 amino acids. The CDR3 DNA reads TGTGCCTGGAGTGTTGATGGGGAGAACACTGAAGCTTTCTTT. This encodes CAWSVDGENTEAFF.

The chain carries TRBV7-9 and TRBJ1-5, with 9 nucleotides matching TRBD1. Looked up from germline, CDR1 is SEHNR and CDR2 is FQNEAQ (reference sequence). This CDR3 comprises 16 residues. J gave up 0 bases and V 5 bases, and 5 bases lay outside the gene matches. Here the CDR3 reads CASSDRDRDSNQPQHF. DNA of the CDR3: TGTGCCAGCAGCGACCGGGACAGGGATAGCAATCAGCCCCAGCATTTT.

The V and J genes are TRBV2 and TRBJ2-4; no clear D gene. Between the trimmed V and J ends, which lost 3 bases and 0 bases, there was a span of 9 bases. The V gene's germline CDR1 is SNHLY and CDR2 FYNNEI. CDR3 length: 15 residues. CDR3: CASSDALLAKNIQYF. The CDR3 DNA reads TGTGCCAGCAGTGATGCCCTTTTAGCCAAAAACATTCAGTACTTC.

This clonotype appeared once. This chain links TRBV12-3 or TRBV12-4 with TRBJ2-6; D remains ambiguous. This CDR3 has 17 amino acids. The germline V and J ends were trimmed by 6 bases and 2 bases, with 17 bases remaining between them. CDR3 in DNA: TGTGCCAGCAGGCCCCCAGGCCCAATAGCTGGGGCCAACGTCCTGACTTTC. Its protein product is CASRPPGPIAGANVLTF.

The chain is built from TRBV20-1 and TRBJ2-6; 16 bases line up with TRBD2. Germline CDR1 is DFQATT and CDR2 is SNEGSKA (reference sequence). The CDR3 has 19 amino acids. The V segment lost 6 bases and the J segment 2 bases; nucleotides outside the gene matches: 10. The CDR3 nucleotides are TGCAGTGCAAAACCCGGGACTAGCGGGGGGGCCCCTGGGGCCAACGTCCTGACTTTC. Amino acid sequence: CSAKPGTSGGAPGANVLTF.

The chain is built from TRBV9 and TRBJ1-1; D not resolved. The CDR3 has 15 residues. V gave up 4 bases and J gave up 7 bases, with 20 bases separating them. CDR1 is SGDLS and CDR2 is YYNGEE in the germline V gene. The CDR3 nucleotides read TGTGCCAGCAGCCCTCCCCCTGGCGTAATGAGTGAAGCTTTCTTT. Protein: CASSPPPGVMSEAFF.

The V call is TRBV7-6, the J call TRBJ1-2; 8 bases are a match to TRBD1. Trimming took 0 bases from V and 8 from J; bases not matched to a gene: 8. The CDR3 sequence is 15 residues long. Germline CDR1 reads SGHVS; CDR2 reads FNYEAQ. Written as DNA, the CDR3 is TGTGCCAGCAGCTTAGCAGGGACAGGTTCATCAGGCTACACCTTC. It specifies CASSLAGTGSSGYTF.

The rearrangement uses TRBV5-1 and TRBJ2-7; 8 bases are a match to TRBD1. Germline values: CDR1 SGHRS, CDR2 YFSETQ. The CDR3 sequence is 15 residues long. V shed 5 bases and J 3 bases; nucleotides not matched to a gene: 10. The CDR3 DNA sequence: TGCGCCAGCAGGGCCGGACAGGGACCCTACTACGAGCAGTACTTC. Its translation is CASRAGQGPYYEQYF. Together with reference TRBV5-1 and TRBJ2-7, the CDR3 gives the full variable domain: KAGVTQTPRYLIKTRGQQVTLSCSPISGHRSVSWYQQTPGQGLQFLFEYFSETQRNKGNFPGRFSGRQFSNSRSEMNVSTLELGDSALYLCASRAGQGPYYEQYFGPGTRLTVT.

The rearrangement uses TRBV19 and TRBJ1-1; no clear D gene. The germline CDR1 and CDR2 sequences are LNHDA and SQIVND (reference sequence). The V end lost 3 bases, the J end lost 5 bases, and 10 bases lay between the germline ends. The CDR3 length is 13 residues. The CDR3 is CASSMLPGTEAFF. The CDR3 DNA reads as TGTGCCAGTAGTATGCTTCCCGGTACTGAAGCTTTCTTT.

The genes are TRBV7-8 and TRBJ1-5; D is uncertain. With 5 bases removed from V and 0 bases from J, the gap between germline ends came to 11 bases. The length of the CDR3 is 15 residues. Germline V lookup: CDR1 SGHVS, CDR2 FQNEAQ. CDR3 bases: TGTGCCAGCAGCCGTGGACTGAATAGCAATCAGCCCCAGCATTTT. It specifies CASSRGLNSNQPQHF.

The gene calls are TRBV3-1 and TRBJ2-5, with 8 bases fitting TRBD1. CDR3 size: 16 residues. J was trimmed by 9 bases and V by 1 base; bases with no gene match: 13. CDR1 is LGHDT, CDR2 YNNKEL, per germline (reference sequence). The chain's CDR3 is CASSQVARQGPGAQYF. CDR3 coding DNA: TGTGCCAGCAGCCAAGTAGCCCGACAGGGGCCAGGGGCCCAGTACTTC.